This T cell receptor (beta chain) was sequenced in a study of cytomegalovirus exposure and HLA in healthy donors. Both 60 Vbeta primers and 13 Jbeta primers went into the PCR. The data were produced by immunoSEQ multiplex PCR, yet TCRdb's version contains in-frame clones alone and is incomplete. This table has approximately 100,000 clones, 70% to 80% appearing once. Sequenced: PBMCs. This sequence originates from a female donor in good health and CMV-seropositive.

CDR3 loop: CASSESVSPTEAFF. CDR3 DNA sequence: TGTGCCAGCAGTGAAAGTGTGAGTCCCACTGAAGCTTTCTTT. The chain uses TRBV6-1 and TRBJ1-1; D gene uncertain. The ends were cut back, 2 bases at V and 4 bases at J, with 11 bases in the middle. Germline-derived CDR1 and CDR2 are MNHNS and SASEGT. CDR3 length equals 14 residues.